Following are 30 T cell receptor beta chains from one sample sequenced in a study of OX40 agonist ivuxolimab in advanced cancers. Sequenced by immunoSEQ multiplex PCR; TCRdb stores in-frame clones only, minus some. The sample contains approximately 73,000 clones, about nine tenths of which appear only once. This specimen consisted of CD4+ or CD8+ T cells sorted from blood, obtained in a trial of the OX40 agonist ivuxolimab. The receptors were gathered from an adult with an advanced solid tumor such as melanoma, head and neck, liver or kidney cancer.

V and J are TRBV30 and TRBJ1-1, with a weak D call TRBD1 (6 bases). CDR3 length: 12 amino acids. CDR1 GTSNPN and CDR2 SVGIG come from the germline V gene (reference sequence). V dropped 5 bases and J dropped 4 bases, with 11 bases sitting between them. The CDR3 DNA reads as TGTGCCTGGGGACAGTCCACCACTGAAGCTTTCTTT. Its protein is CAWGQSTTEAFF.

The rearrangement links TRBV6-5 to TRBJ2-7, with D perhaps matching TRBD2 (6 bases). V was cut by 2 bases and J by 0 bases, with 11 bases left in between. CDR3 length: 15 amino acids. Germline V gene data show CDR1 as MNHEY and CDR2 as SVGAGI. The CDR3 DNA sequence: TGTGCCAGCAGTTACCGGGACTCACACTCCTACGAGCAGTACTTC. It translates to CASSYRDSHSYEQYF.

This clone was seen just once. The chain recombines TRBV11-2 with TRBJ1-5, with no clear D. The CDR3 runs to 13 residues. Germline loops: CDR1 SGHAT, CDR2 FQNNGV. V was clipped by 3 bases and J by 7 bases, with 10 bases between them. In DNA, the CDR3 is TGTGCCAGCAGCTTCGGGGAAATCCAGCCCCAGCATTTT. It yields the protein CASSFGEIQPQHF.

This rearrangement joins TRBV30 to TRBJ1-1; TRBD1 matches at 9 bases. Per germline, CDR1 GTSNPN and CDR2 SVGIG (reference sequence). J gave up 5 bases and V 5 bases, and 9 bases lay outside the gene matches. This CDR3 contains 14 residues. The chain's CDR3 is CAWEPTGGGTEAFF. In DNA form, the CDR3 reads TGTGCCTGGGAACCGACAGGGGGGGGTACTGAAGCTTTCTTT. Complete variable domain (other parts from reference TRBV30 and TRBJ1-1): SQTIHQWPATLVQPVGSPLSLECTVEGTSNPNLYWYRQAAGRGLQLLFYSVGIGQISSEVPQNLSASRPQDRQFILSSKKLLLSDSGFYLCAWEPTGGGTEAFFGQGTRLTVV.

The CDR3 loop reads CASSLAAAANQPQHF. CDR3 DNA sequence: TGTGCCAGCAGCTTAGCGGCTGCCGCGAATCAGCCCCAGCATTTT. The chain uses TRBV7-9 and TRBJ1-5; D is uncertain. Germline V CDR1 and CDR2: SEHNR, FQNEAQ (reference sequence). Trimming stripped 0 bases from V and 4 bases from J, with 10 bases between. There are 15 residues in the CDR3.

This chain links TRBV6-1 with TRBJ2-2, with 8 positions matching TRBD1. The germline V gene encodes CDR1 MNHNS and CDR2 SASEGT. There are 15 residues in the CDR3. The J segment lost 6 bases and the V segment lost 2 bases, leaving 5 bases of the junction unmatched. This CDR3 reads CASSERTGFPGELFF. DNA of the CDR3: TGTGCCAGCAGTGAAAGGACAGGGTTCCCCGGGGAGCTGTTTTTT.

This chain links TRBV11-3 with TRBJ2-5, with 8 bases aligning to TRBD1. The ends lost 5 bases at V and 6 bases at J; junction bases unmatched: 8. This CDR3 contains 14 residues. From germline, CDR1 is SGHNT and CDR2 YENEEA. The CDR3 DNA sequence: TGTGCCAGCAGCCCAGGGGGACAGGACAAGACCCAGTACTTC. Translated, it gives CASSPGGQDKTQYF.

The J gene is TRBJ2-2, the V gene TRBV5-1; tentative D call: TRBD2 (6 bases). CDR3 size: 16 residues. Germline V gene data show CDR1 as SGHRS and CDR2 as YFSETQ. V was clipped by 0 bases and J by 4 bases, with 13 bases between them. The CDR3 DNA reads as TGCGCCAGCAGCTTGGGAGACGGGGGAATCACCGGGGAGCTGTTTTTT. This gives the protein CASSLGDGGITGELFF. The full variable domain, completed using reference TRBV5-1 and TRBJ2-2, is KAGVTQTPRYLIKTRGQQVTLSCSPISGHRSVSWYQQTPGQGLQFLFEYFSETQRNKGNFPGRFSGRQFSNSRSEMNVSTLELGDSALYLCASSLGDGGITGELFFGEGSRLTVL.

The chain joins TRBV5-1 to TRBJ1-1; D is perhaps TRBD1 (5 bases). The CDR3 has 15 residues. Trimming removed 2 bases at V and 3 bases at J, with 14 bases between. Per germline, CDR1 SGHRS and CDR2 YFSETQ. CDR3 in DNA: TGCGCCAGCAGCTTAGAGGGGTGGGGTGACACTGAAGCTTTCTTT. This sequence encodes CASSLEGWGDTEAFF.

This rearrangement joins TRBV25-1 to TRBJ2-2; no firm D call. Germline assignment: CDR1 MGHDK and CDR2 SYGVNS. Trimming removed 1 base at V and 7 bases at J, with 7 bases between. The CDR3 is 13 residues long. This chain's CDR3 is CASSEFGSGELFF. The CDR3 DNA sequence: TGTGCCAGCAGTGAATTTGGCAGCGGGGAGCTGTTTTTT. Full variable domain (outside the CDR3, taken from reference TRBV25-1 and TRBJ2-2): EADIYQTPRYLVIGTGKKITLECSQTMGHDKMYWYQQDPGMELHLIHYSYGVNSTEKGDLSSESTVSRIRTEHFPLTLESARPSHTSQYLCASSEFGSGELFFGEGSRLTVL.

This clone has just one count. CDR3: CASSRGQGTNEQYF. In DNA, the CDR3 is TGTGCCAGCAGCCGCGGACAGGGGACAAACGAGCAGTACTTC. The chain recombines TRBV7-8 with TRBJ2-7; 9 nucleotides match TRBD1. The CDR3 runs to 14 residues. Germline V lookup: CDR1 SGHVS, CDR2 FQNEAQ. V lost 5 bases and J lost 5; bases outside the gene matches: 7.

The chain's CDR3 is CASSLVARDLNYGYTF. DNA of the CDR3: TGTGCCAGCAGCTTGGTGGCCAGGGACCTTAACTATGGCTACACCTTC. V gene TRBV5-4 combines with J gene TRBJ1-2, with D possibly being TRBD1 (5 bases). Germline V gives CDR1 SGHNT, CDR2 YYREEE (reference sequence). This CDR3 region has 16 residues. V lost 0 bases, J lost 1 base, and 13 bases lay in between.

This rearrangement joins TRBV6-5 to TRBJ2-7; possibly TRBD1 for D (5 bases). The germline V gene encodes CDR1 MNHEY and CDR2 SVGAGI. The CDR3 extends over 15 amino acids. Trimming stripped 0 bases from V and 3 bases from J, with 12 bases between. The CDR3 coding sequence is TGTGCCAGCAGTTACTCCTTCGACAGCTACTACGAGCAGTACTTC. This translates into CASSYSFDSYYEQYF.

The CDR3 sequence: CASSYGSNTEAFF. The CDR3 bases are TGTGCCAGCAGTTACGGATCGAACACTGAAGCTTTCTTT. V and J are TRBV6-5 and TRBJ1-1; D is unresolved. V shed 2 bases and J shed 1 base, with 5 bases lying between them. Germline V gene data show CDR1 as MNHEY and CDR2 as SVGAGI. The CDR3 runs to 13 residues.

This clone turned up a few times. Here the CDR3 reads CASSFIQASSYNSPLHF. CDR3 DNA: TGTGCCAGCAGCTTCATCCAGGCAAGCTCCTATAATTCACCCCTCCACTTT. The V call is TRBV7-7, the J call TRBJ1-6; no firm D call. The CDR3 totals 17 residues. The germline CDR1 and CDR2 sequences are SSHAT and FNYEAQ (reference sequence). V was trimmed by 3 bases and J by 0 bases, leaving 12 bases between them.

This clone was counted between two and nine times. One end of the junction varies from germline; a read error may be responsible. The J gene is TRBJ1-3, the V gene TRBV4-3; no reliable D call. Germline-derived CDR1 and CDR2 are LGHNA and YSLEER. The CDR3 spans 15 residues. This CDR3 reads CASSQEPASENTIYF. The CDR3 bases are TGCGCCAGCAGCCAAGAACCCGCTTCTGAAAACACCATATATTTT.

The chain combines TRBV28 with TRBJ1-4; 7 bases line up with TRBD1. V lost 7 bases to trimming and J lost 6 bases; unmatched junction nucleotides: 5. This CDR3 is built from 13 residues. Germline values: CDR1 MDHEN, CDR2 SYDVKM. CDR3 DNA sequence: TGTGCCAGCATGGACAGGCGATATGAAAAACTGTTTTTT. Translating gives CASMDRRYEKLFF.

The rearrangement joins TRBV11-2 to TRBJ2-7, with D hard to call. The V end lost 1 base, the J end lost 2 bases, and 6 bases lay between the germline ends. This CDR3 comprises 13 residues. Germline V lookup: CDR1 SGHAT, CDR2 FQNNGV. CDR3 residues: CASSLVQAYEQYF. CDR3 coding DNA: TGTGCCAGCAGCTTAGTCCAAGCCTACGAGCAGTACTTC.

This clone has only a few counts. CDR3 nucleotides: TGCGCCAGCAGCCGGCAGGGGGACACTGAAGCTTTCTTT. It is translated as CASSRQGDTEAFF. The V gene is TRBV4-1, the J gene TRBJ1-1, with 7 nucleotides matching TRBD1. With 4 bases clipped from V and 3 bases from J, the junction kept 2 bases outside the gene matches. Germline lookup yields CDR1 MGHRA and CDR2 YSYEKL. There are 13 residues in the CDR3.

The genes are TRBV30 and TRBJ2-1, with TRBD1 identical over 8 bases. The CDR3 extends over 15 amino acids. With V trimmed by 2 bases and J by 7 bases, 10 bases remained unmatched. CDR1 and CDR2 (germline): GTSNPN, SVGIG (reference sequence). The CDR3 nucleotides read TGTGCCTGGAGTACTGGGACAGGTGGATTGAATGAGCAGTTCTTC. This encodes CAWSTGTGGLNEQFF.

This clone was found once. The chain is built from TRBV19 and TRBJ2-1; the D is unclear. The V end lost 3 bases, the J end lost 0 bases, and 12 bases lay between the germline ends. Germline CDR1 is LNHDA and CDR2 is SQIVND (reference sequence). This CDR3 has 16 amino acids. The CDR3 DNA follows: TGTGCCAGTAGTATTGAAATGGTGAGCTCCTACAATGAGCAGTTCTTC. Its protein product is CASSIEMVSSYNEQFF.

V is TRBV19 and J is TRBJ1-2; the D is unclear. This CDR3 contains 13 residues. In germline, CDR1 is LNHDA, CDR2 SQIVND (reference sequence). V was pared by 5 bases and J by 2 bases, with 9 bases between. This CDR3 reads CASSPGPNYGYTF. The CDR3 DNA reads as TGTGCCAGTAGTCCGGGTCCGAACTATGGCTACACCTTC.

The chain uses TRBV7-9 and TRBJ1-5, with a weak D call TRBD1 (5 bases). V was shortened by 3 bases and J by 2 bases, with 8 bases between the two germline ends. CDR1 SEHNR and CDR2 FQNEAQ come from the germline V gene (reference sequence). The CDR3 spans 14 residues. CDR3 protein: CASSFGDGNQPQHF. CDR3 DNA sequence: TGTGCCAGCAGCTTCGGGGACGGCAATCAGCCCCAGCATTTT.

The genes are TRBV7-8 and TRBJ1-1; D is unclear. The germline V gene has CDR1 SGHVS and CDR2 FQNEAQ. This CDR3 comprises 14 residues. The V end lost 0 bases, the J end lost 5 bases, and 10 bases lay between the germline ends. As DNA, the CDR3 is TGTGCCAGCAGCTTAGCGGGTGTTCGGACTGAAGCTTTCTTT. Translating gives CASSLAGVRTEAFF.

The V and J genes are TRBV5-4 and TRBJ2-1, with 8 bases that match TRBD2. The CDR3 is made up of 16 amino acids. Per germline, CDR1 SGHNT and CDR2 YYREEE (reference sequence). Trimming cost V 0 bases and J 6 bases; bases outside gene matches: 8. This CDR3 is CASSLGGGPIFNEQFF. In DNA, the CDR3 is TGTGCCAGCAGCTTGGGCGGGGGGCCAATATTCAATGAGCAGTTCTTC.

This sequence joins TRBV7-2 and TRBJ1-2; 7 bases align to TRBD1. The V segment lost 6 bases and the J segment 0 bases; nucleotides outside the gene matches: 7. In germline, CDR1 is SGHTA, CDR2 FQGNSA. The CDR3 contains 15 residues. The CDR3 DNA follows: TGTGCCAGCAGACCCGACAGGGCAGCTAACTATGGCTACACCTTC. Encoded protein: CASRPDRAANYGYTF.

The chain uses TRBV5-4 and TRBJ2-3, with D possibly TRBD2 on 6 matching bases. Germline assignment: CDR1 SGHNT and CDR2 YYREEE (reference sequence). The CDR3 runs 16 residues. Trimming took off 4 bases at V and 0 bases at J, with 15 bases between the two ends. Written as DNA, the CDR3 is TGTGCCAGCAGCCAAGGCGGCGGGGAGAGCACAGATACGCAGTATTTT. Amino acids: CASSQGGGESTDTQYF.

The chain couples TRBV10-3 to TRBJ1-6, with TRBD1 as a possible D gene (6 bases). This CDR3 region has 14 residues. Germline V lookup: CDR1 ENHRY, CDR2 SYGVKD. Between the trimmed V and J ends, which lost 9 bases and 7 bases, there was a span of 16 bases. The CDR3 DNA reads TGTGCCATTTCGGACAGCTATGGGAATTCACCCCTCCACTTT. Amino acids: CAISDSYGNSPLHF.

The chain carries TRBV6-1 and TRBJ1-1; no firm D call. V lost 4 bases, J lost 1 base, and 7 bases lay in between. CDR1 and CDR2 (germline): MNHNS, SASEGT. This CDR3 spans 13 amino acids. The CDR3 loop reads CASSVSGNTEAFF. The CDR3 DNA reads TGTGCCAGCAGTGTTTCAGGGAACACTGAAGCTTTCTTT.

The chain uses TRBV6-1 and TRBJ2-7; TRBD1 matches at 7 bases. Germline CDR1 and CDR2: MNHNS and SASEGT. The CDR3 runs to 14 residues. The J segment lost 5 bases and the V segment lost 6 bases, leaving 10 bases of the junction unmatched. CDR3: CASRKGGGFDEQYF. Here the CDR3 DNA reads TGTGCCAGCAGGAAAGGGGGCGGATTCGACGAGCAGTACTTC.